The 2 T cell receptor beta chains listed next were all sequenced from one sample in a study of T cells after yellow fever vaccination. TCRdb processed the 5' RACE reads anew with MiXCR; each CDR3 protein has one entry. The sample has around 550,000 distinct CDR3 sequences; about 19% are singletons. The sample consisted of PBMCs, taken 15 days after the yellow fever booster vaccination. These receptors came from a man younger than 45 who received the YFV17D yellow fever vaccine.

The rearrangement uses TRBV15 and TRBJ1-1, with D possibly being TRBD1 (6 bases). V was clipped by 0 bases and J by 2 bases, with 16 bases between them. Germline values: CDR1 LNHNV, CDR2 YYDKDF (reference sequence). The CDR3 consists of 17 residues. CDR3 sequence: CATSRDSNTGRNTEAFF. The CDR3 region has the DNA TGTGCCACCAGCAGAGATAGTAACACAGGGAGAAACACTGAAGCTTTCTTT. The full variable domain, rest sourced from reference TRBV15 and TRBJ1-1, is DAMVIQNPRYQVTQFGKPVTLSCSQTLNHNVMYWYQQKSSQAPKLLFHYYDKDFNNEADTPDNFQSRRPNTSFCFLDIRSPGLGDTAMYLCATSRDSNTGRNTEAFFGQGTRLTVV.

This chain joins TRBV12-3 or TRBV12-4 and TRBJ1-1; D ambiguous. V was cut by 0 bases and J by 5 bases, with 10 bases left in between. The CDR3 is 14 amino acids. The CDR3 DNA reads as TGTGCCAGCAGTTTAGCGGTTGGTAATACTGAAGCTTTCTTT. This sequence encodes CASSLAVGNTEAFF.